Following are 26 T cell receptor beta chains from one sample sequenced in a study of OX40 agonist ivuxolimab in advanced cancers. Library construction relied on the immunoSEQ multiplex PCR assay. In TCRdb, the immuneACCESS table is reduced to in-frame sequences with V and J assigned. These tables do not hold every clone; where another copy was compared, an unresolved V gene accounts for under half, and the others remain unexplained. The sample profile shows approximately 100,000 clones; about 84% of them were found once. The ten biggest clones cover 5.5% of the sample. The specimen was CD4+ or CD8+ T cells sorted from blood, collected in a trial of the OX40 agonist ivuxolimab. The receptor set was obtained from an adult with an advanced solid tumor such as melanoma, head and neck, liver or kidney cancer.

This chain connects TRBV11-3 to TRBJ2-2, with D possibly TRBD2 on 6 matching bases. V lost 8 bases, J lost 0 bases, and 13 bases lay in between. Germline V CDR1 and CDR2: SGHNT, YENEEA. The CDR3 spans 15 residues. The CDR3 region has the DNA TGTGCCAGCCAAGCGGGCCTAGCGAACACCGGGGAGCTGTTTTTT. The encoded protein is CASQAGLANTGELFF.

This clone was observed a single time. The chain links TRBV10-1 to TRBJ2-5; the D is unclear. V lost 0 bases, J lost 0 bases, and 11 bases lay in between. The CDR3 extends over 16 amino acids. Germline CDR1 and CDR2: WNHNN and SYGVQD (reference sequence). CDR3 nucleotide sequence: TGCGCCAGCAGTGAGTCGATCTCAGCTTACCAAGAGACCCAGTACTTC. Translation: CASSESISAYQETQYF.

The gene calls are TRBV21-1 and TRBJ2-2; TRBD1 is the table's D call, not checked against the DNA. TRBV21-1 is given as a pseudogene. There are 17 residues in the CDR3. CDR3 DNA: TGTGCCAGCAGCAATCGTCAGTCAGGGGCCCCGGGCGGGGAGCTGTTTTTT. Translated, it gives CASSNRQSGAPGGELFF.

As DNA, the CDR3 is TGCGCCAGCAGCTTGGTGACCGCCGGGGAGCTGTTTTTT. Translated: CASSLVTAGELFF. The chain employs TRBV5-1 and TRBJ2-2; no clear D. The V gene's germline CDR1 is SGHRS and CDR2 YFSETQ. Between the trimmed V and J ends, which lost 0 bases and 6 bases, there was a span of 6 bases. The CDR3 contains 13 residues. The complete variable domain, with remaining parts taken from reference TRBV5-1 and TRBJ2-2, reads KAGVTQTPRYLIKTRGQQVTLSCSPISGHRSVSWYQQTPGQGLQFLFEYFSETQRNKGNFPGRFSGRQFSNSRSEMNVSTLELGDSALYLCASSLVTAGELFFGEGSRLTVL.

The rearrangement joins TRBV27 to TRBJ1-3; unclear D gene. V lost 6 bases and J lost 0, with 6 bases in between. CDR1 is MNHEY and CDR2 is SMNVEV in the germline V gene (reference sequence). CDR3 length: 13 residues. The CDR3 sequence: CASRRTSGNTIYF. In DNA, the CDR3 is TGTGCCAGCAGAAGAACCTCTGGAAACACCATATATTTT.

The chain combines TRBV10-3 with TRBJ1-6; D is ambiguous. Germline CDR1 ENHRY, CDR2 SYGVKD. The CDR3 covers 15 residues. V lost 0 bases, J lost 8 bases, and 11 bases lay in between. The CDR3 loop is CAISESRTDDSPLHF. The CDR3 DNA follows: TGTGCCATCAGTGAGTCGAGGACCGACGATTCACCCCTCCACTTT.

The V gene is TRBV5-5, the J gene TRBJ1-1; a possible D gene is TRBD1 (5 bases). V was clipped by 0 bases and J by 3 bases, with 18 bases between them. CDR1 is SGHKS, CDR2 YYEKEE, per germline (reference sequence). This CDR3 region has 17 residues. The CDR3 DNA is TGTGCCAGCAGCTTGGCGCAGGGTCATCGGTCGGACACTGAAGCTTTCTTT. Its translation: CASSLAQGHRSDTEAFF.

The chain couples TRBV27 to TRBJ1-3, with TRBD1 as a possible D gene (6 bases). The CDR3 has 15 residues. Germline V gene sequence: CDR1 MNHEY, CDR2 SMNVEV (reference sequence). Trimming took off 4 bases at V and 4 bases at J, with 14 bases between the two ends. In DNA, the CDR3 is TGTGCCAGCAGTTCCGACGGGACAACCGGAAACACCATATATTTT. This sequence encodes CASSSDGTTGNTIYF.

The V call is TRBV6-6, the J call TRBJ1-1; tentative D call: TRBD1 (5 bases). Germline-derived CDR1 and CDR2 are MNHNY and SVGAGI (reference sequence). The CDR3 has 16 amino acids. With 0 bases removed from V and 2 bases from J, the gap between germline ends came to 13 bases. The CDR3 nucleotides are TGTGCCAGCAGTTACTCCTACTGGGGGGAAAACACTGAAGCTTTCTTT. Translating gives CASSYSYWGENTEAFF.

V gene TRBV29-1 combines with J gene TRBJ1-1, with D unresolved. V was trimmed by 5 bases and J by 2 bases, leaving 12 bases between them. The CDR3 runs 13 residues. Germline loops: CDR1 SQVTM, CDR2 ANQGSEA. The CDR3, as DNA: TGCAGCGTTTTTACACAGCTAAACACTGAAGCTTTCTTT. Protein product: CSVFTQLNTEAFF.

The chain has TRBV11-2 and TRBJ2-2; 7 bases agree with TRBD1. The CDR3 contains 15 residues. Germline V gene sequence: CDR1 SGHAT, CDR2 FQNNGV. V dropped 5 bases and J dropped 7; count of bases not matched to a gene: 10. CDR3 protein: CASSVRSGGDGELFF. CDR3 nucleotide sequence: TGTGCCAGCAGCGTCAGGTCAGGGGGAGACGGGGAGCTGTTTTTT.

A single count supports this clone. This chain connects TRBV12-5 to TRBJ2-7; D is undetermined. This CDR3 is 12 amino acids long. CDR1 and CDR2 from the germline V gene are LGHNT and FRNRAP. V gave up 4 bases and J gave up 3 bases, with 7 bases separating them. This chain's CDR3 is CASGSLSYEQYF. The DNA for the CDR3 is TGTGCTAGTGGTTCCCTCAGCTACGAGCAGTACTTC.

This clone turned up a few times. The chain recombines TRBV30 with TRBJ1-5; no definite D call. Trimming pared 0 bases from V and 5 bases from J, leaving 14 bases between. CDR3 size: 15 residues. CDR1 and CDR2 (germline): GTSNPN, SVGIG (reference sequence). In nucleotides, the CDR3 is TGTGCCTGGAGTGTACTAGGGTCTGCTGATCAGCCCCAGCATTTT. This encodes CAWSVLGSADQPQHF.

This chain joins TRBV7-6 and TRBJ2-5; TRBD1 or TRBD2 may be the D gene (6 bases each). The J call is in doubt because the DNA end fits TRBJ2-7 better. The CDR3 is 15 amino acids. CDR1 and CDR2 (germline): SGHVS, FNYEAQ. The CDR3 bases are TGTGCCAGCAGCTTAGTAGGGGGAGGTACCGGCGAGCAGTACTTC. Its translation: CASSLVGGGTGEQYF.

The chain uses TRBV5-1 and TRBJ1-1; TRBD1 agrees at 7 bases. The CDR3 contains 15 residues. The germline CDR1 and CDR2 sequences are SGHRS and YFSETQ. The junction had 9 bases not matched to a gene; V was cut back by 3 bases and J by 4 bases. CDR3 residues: CASSSTDRLSTEAFF. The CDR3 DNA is TGCGCCAGCAGCTCCACGGACAGGCTCTCCACTGAAGCTTTCTTT.

The CDR3, as DNA: TGTGCCAGCTCGACAAACGTACAGGTTTCTGGAAACACCATATATTTT. It codes for CASSTNVQVSGNTIYF. The chain links TRBV18 to TRBJ1-3, with D possibly being TRBD1 (5 bases). The CDR3 runs to 16 residues. Germline V gene data show CDR1 as KGHSH and CDR2 as LQKENI. Trimming cost V 6 bases and J 1 base, with 16 bases left between them.

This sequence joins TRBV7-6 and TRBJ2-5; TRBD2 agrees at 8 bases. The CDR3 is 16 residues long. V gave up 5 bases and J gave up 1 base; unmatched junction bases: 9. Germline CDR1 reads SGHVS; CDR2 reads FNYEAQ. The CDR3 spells CASSLGLAPSQETQYF. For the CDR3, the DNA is TGTGCCAGCAGCCTCGGACTAGCTCCTTCCCAAGAGACCCAGTACTTC.

CDR3 sequence reads: CASLSTQGFSEAFF. Here the CDR3 DNA reads TGTGCCAGCCTCAGTACACAGGGGTTCTCTGAAGCTTTCTTT. J is TRBJ1-1 and V is TRBV18; 7 bases are shared with TRBD1. The CDR3 has 14 residues. The germline V gene encodes CDR1 KGHSH and CDR2 LQKENI. V shed 8 bases and J 6 bases; nucleotides not matched to a gene: 12. The complete variable domain, with remaining parts taken from reference TRBV18 and TRBJ1-1, reads NAGVMQNPRHLVRRRGQEARLRCSPMKGHSHVYWYRQLPEEGLKFMVYLQKENIIDESGMPKERFSAEFPKEGPSILRIQQVVRGDSAAYFCASLSTQGFSEAFFGQGTRLTVV.

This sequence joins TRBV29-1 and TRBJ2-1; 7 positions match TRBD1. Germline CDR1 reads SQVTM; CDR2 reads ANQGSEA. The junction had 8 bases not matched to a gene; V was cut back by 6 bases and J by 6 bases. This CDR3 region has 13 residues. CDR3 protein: CSVTGTLGNEQFF. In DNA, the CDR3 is TGCAGCGTGACAGGGACCCTCGGCAATGAGCAGTTCTTC.

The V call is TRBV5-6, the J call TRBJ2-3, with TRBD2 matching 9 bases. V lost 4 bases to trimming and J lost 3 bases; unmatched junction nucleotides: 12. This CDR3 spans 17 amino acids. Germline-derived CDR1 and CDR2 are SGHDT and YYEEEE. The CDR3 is CASSPPPLAGLTDTQYF. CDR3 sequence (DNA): TGTGCCAGCAGCCCCCCCCCTCTAGCGGGACTAACAGATACGCAGTATTTT.

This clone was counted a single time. The CDR3 sequence is CASSQEATNTEAFF. Here the CDR3 DNA reads TGCGCCAGCAGCCAAGAGGCGACGAACACTGAAGCTTTCTTT. The V call is TRBV4-3, the J call TRBJ1-1; no clear D gene. Germline V CDR1 and CDR2: LGHNA, YSLEER. V dropped 0 bases and J dropped 1 base, with 6 bases sitting between them. CDR3 length: 14 amino acids.

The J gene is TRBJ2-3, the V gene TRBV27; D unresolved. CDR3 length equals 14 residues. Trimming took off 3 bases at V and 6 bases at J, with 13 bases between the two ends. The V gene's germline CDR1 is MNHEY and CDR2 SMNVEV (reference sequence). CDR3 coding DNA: TGTGCCAGCAGTTTGTGGGCCCCGAGGGATACGCAGTATTTT. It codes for CASSLWAPRDTQYF.

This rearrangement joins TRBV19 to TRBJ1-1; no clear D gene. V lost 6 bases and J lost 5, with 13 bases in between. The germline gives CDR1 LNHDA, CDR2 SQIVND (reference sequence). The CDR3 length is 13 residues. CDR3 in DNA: TGTGCCAGTAGGACCCCTTCGAGGACTGAAGCTTTCTTT. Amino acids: CASRTPSRTEAFF.

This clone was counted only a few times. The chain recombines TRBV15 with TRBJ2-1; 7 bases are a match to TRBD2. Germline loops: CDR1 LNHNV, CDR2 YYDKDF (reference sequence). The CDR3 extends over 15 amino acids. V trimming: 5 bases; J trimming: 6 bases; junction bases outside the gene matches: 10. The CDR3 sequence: CATSLSSGGANEQFF. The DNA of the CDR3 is TGTGCCACCAGCTTATCCTCGGGGGGAGCCAATGAGCAGTTCTTC.

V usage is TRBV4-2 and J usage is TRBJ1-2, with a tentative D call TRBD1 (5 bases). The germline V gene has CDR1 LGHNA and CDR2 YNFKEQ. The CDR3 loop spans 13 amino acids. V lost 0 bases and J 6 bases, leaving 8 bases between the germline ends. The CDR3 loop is CASSQEGVNGYTF. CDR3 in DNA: TGTGCCAGCAGCCAAGAAGGGGTGAATGGCTACACCTTC.

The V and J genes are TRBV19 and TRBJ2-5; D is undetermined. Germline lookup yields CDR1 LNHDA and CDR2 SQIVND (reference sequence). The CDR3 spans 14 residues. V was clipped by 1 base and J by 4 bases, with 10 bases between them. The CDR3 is CASSIGAAVETQYF. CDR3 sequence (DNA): TGTGCCAGTAGTATAGGGGCAGCTGTAGAGACCCAGTACTTC.